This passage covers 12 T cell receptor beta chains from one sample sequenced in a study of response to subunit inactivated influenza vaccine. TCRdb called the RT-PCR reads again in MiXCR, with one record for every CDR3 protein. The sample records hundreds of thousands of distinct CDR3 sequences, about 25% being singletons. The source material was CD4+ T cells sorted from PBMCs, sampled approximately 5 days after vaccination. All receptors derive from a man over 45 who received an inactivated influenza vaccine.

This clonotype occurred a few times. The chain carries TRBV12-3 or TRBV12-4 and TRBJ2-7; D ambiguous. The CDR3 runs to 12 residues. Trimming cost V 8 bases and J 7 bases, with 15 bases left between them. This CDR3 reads CASQNVRAEQYF. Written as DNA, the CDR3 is TGTGCCAGCCAGAACGTTAGGGCAGAGCAGTACTTC.

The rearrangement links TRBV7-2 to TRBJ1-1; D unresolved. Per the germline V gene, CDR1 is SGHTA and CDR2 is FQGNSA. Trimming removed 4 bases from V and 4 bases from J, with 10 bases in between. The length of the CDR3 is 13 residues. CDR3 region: CASSSLPATEAFF. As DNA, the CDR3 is TGTGCCAGCAGCTCCCTACCAGCCACTGAAGCTTTCTTT. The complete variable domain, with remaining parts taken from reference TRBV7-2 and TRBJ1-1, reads GAGVSQSPSNKVTEKGKDVELRCDPISGHTALYWYRQSLGQGLEFLIYFQGNSAPDKSGLPSDRFSAERTGGSVSTLTIQRTQQEDSAVYLCASSSLPATEAFFGQGTRLTVV.

The CDR3 DNA reads as TGTGCCAGCAGATCCTATCCGGGACAGGGCAAAAACATTCAGTACTTC. It encodes CASRSYPGQGKNIQYF. This chain links TRBV6-4 with TRBJ2-4, with 9 bases identical to TRBD1. CDR3 length: 16 residues. V shed 6 bases and J 3 bases; nucleotides not matched to a gene: 9. Germline V lookup: CDR1 MRHNA, CDR2 SNTAGT.

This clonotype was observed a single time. CDR3 amino acids: CSARRAGNAYNSPLHF. In nucleotides, the CDR3 is TGCAGTGCTAGGAGGGCAGGGAATGCCTATAATTCACCCCTCCACTTT. V and J are TRBV20-1 and TRBJ1-6, with a weak D call TRBD1 (5 bases). With 3 bases removed from V and 2 bases from J, the gap between germline ends came to 14 bases. This CDR3 is 16 amino acids long. In germline, CDR1 is DFQATT, CDR2 SNEGSKA (reference sequence).

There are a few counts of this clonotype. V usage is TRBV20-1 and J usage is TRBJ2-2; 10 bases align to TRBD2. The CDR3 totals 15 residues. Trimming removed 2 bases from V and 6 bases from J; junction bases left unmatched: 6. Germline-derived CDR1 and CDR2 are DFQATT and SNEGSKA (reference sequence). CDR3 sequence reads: CSARRAGGFPGELFF. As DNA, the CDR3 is TGCAGTGCTAGAAGAGCGGGAGGGTTCCCCGGGGAGCTGTTTTTT.

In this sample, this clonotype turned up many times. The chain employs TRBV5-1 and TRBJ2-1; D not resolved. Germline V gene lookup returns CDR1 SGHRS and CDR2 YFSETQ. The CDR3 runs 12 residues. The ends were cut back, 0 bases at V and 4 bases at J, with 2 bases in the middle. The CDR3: CASSLVYNEQFF. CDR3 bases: TGCGCCAGCAGCTTGGTTTACAATGAGCAGTTCTTC.

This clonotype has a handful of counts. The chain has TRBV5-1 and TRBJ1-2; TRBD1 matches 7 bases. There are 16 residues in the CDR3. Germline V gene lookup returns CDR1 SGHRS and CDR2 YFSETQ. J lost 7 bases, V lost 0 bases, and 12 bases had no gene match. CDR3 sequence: CASSLDLGRGYGGYTF. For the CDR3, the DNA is TGCGCCAGCAGCTTGGATCTGGGCAGGGGGTATGGTGGCTACACCTTC.

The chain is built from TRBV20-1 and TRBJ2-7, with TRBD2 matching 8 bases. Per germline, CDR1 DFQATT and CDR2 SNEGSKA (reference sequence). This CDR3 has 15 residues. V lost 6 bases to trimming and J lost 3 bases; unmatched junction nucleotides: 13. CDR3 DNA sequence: TGCAGTGCCACCCCGGCGGGTAGCGGGGTCTACGAGCAGTACTTC. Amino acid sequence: CSATPAGSGVYEQYF.

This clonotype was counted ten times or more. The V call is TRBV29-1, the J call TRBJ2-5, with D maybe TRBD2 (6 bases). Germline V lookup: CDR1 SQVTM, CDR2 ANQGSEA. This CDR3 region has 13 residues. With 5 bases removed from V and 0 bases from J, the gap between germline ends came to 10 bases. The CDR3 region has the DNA TGCAGCGTTCGGAGGGGACACCAAGAGACCCAGTACTTC. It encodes CSVRRGHQETQYF.

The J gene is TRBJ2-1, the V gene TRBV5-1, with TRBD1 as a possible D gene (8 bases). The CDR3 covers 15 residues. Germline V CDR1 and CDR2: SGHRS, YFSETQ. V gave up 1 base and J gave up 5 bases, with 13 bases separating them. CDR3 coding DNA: TGCGCCAGCAGCTTGCTACAGGGGGGGAACAATGAGCAGTTCTTC. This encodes CASSLLQGGNNEQFF.

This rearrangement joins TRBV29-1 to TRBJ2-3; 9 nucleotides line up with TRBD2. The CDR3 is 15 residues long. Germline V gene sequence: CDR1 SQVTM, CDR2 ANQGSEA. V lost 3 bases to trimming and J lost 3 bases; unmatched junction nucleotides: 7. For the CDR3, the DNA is TGCAGCGTTGACAAGCGGGAGGCGGGGACAGATACGCAGTATTTT. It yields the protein CSVDKREAGTDTQYF.

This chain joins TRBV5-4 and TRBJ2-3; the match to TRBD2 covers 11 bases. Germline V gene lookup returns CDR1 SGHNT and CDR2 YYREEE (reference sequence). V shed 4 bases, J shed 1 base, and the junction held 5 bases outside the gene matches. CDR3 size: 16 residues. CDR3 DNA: TGTGCCAGCAGCAATCCGGGACTAGCGGGCACAGATACGCAGTATTTT. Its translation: CASSNPGLAGTDTQYF. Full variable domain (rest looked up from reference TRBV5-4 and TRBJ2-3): ETGVTQSPTHLIKTRGQQVTLRCSSQSGHNTVSWYQQALGQGPQFIFQYYREEENGRGNFPPRFSGLQFPNYSSELNVNALELDDSALYLCASSNPGLAGTDTQYFGPGTRLTVL.